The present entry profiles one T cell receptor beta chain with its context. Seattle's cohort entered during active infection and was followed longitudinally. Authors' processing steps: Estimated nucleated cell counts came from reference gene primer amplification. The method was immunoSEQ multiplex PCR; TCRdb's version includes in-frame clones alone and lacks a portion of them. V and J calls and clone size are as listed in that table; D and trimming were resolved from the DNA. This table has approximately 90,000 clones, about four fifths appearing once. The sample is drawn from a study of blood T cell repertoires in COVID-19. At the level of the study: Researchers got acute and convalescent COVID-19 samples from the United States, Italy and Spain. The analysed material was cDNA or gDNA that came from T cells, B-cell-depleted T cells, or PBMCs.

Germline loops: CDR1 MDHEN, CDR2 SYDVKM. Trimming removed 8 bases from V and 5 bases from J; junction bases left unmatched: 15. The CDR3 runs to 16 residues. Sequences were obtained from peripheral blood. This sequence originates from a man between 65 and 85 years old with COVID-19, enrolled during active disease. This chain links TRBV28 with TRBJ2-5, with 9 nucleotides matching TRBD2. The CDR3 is CASLPGRSGRGETQYF. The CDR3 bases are TGTGCCAGCCTACCCGGTCGTAGCGGGAGAGGGGAGACCCAGTACTTC. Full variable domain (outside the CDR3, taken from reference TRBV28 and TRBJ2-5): DVKVTQSSRYLVKRTGEKVFLECVQDMDHENMFWYRQDPGLGLRLIYFSYDVKMKEKGDIPEGYSVSREKKERFSLILESASTNQTSMYLCASLPGRSGRGETQYFGPGTRLLVL.